This TCR beta chain is drawn from a study of response to subunit inactivated influenza vaccine (dated by TCRdb to between 2017 and 2018). With regard to the full study: The study used deep quantitative T cell receptor repertoire profiling to track responses to a trivalent subunit inactivated influenza vaccine. General study outcomes and caveats: It was suggested by the authors that each seasonal influenza vaccination may recruit only a limited number of new T cells.

Library creation used RT-PCR. TCRdb records Illumina HiSeq 2500 as the sequencer. TCRdb reran the public reads through fastp at Q25 and MiXCR, keeping productive beta chains. Rows merge per CDR3 protein into single entries with the most common DNA and genes. Across this sample there are 500,000 or so distinct CDR3 sequences, with approximately 16% seen only once. In total, the top ten clones hold less than 4% of the sample. This clonotype was counted only a few times. Its specific antigen is unknown. No much larger clone is present one base from it, and per-base qualities are unavailable. Via the germline V gene (reference sequence), CDR1 is DFQATT and CDR2 SNEGSKA. Germline trimming: 5 bases from V, 5 bases from J; junction bases outside gene matches: 6. From the cysteine up to the phenylalanine, the CDR3 has a length of 13 residues. Of all the DNA, just the CDR3 is kept, 39 bases in frame from base 1.

This TCR derives from a man between 50 and 69 years old who received an inactivated influenza vaccine. Donor details come from another sample of the same person, matched by shared clones. The sample in question was CD4+ T cells sorted from PBMCs, obtained about 24 months after vaccination. Recombination connected TRBV20-1 to TRBJ1-5; TRBD1 lines up with 7 middle nucleotides. The bases are TGCAGTGCTGTGACAGGGAGCCATCAGCCCCAGCATTTT. Translated, this gives CSAVTGSHQPQHF.